These 18 T cell receptor beta chains were sequenced from one sample in a study of blood T cell repertoires in COVID-19. Some clones are missing from TCRdb's copy, which holds only in-frame ones; the method was immunoSEQ multiplex PCR. The sample has tens of thousands of clones; roughly 70% are singletons. Sequenced: peripheral blood. The receptors were gathered from a woman between 70 and 85 years old with acute or convalescent COVID-19.

The rearrangement uses TRBV30 and TRBJ2-7; unclear D gene. Germline V gene lookup returns CDR1 GTSNPN and CDR2 SVGIG (reference sequence). V lost 1 base, J lost 3 bases, and 10 bases lay in between. This CDR3 contains 13 residues. CDR3 in amino acids: CAWSEVVHYEQYF. CDR3 in DNA: TGTGCCTGGAGTGAAGTGGTACACTACGAGCAGTACTTC.

This clone was observed a handful of times. The gene calls are TRBV5-1 and TRBJ1-5; 7 bases are a match to TRBD1. This CDR3 region has 12 residues. V was pared by 0 bases and J by 13 bases, with 4 bases of the junction left unmatched. CDR1 is SGHRS and CDR2 is YFSETQ in the germline V gene. The CDR3: CASSLGDSIQHF. In DNA form, the CDR3 reads TGCGCCAGCAGCTTGGGGGACAGTATTCAGCATTTT.

In DNA form, the CDR3 reads TGTGCCAGCAGTTTATCAGGGTCACATAGCAATCAGCCCCAGCATTTT. Amino acid sequence: CASSLSGSHSNQPQHF. The rearrangement uses TRBV28 and TRBJ1-5, with D tentatively TRBD1 (5 bases). V was pared by 1 base and J by 0 bases, with 10 bases between. The CDR3 loop spans 16 amino acids. Per germline, CDR1 MDHEN and CDR2 SYDVKM.

This sequence joins TRBV10-3 and TRBJ2-2, with 10 bases identical to TRBD1. The V gene end was trimmed by 2 bases and the J gene end by 6 bases; junction bases not matched to a gene: 6. The CDR3 is made up of 16 amino acids. Germline V gene lookup returns CDR1 ENHRY and CDR2 SYGVKD. For the CDR3, the DNA is TGTGCCATCAGTGAGCCTGGACAGGGGGGCGCCGGGGAGCTGTTTTTT. Protein product: CAISEPGQGGAGELFF.

The CDR3 loop reads CASSLAQGGNTEAFF. The CDR3 DNA reads TGCGCCAGCAGCTTGGCGCAGGGGGGGAACACTGAAGCTTTCTTT. The V call is TRBV5-1, the J call TRBJ1-1, with TRBD1 identical over 7 bases. The germline gives CDR1 SGHRS, CDR2 YFSETQ. This CDR3 has 15 amino acids. V was pared by 0 bases and J by 1 base, with 3 bases of the junction left unmatched.

The rearrangement links TRBV29-1 to TRBJ2-7; 7 bases fit TRBD2. After removal of 4 bases from V and 3 bases from J, the junction contained 3 bases not matched to a gene. Germline lookup yields CDR1 SQVTM and CDR2 ANQGSEA. CDR3 size: 12 residues. The chain's CDR3 is CSVGAGSYEQYF. The CDR3 DNA sequence: TGCAGCGTTGGAGCGGGGAGCTACGAGCAGTACTTC.

The rearrangement uses TRBV12-3 or TRBV12-4 and TRBJ1-1; D may be TRBD1 (5 bases). V shed 9 bases and J shed 6 bases, with 14 bases lying between them. The CDR3 runs 12 residues. This CDR3 is CASGMLGAEAFF. The CDR3 DNA sequence: TGTGCCAGTGGCATGTTAGGGGCTGAAGCTTTCTTT.

This clone is a singleton in its sample. V usage is TRBV20-1 and J usage is TRBJ2-1, with TRBD2 identical over 10 bases. From germline, CDR1 is DFQATT and CDR2 SNEGSKA (reference sequence). The V segment lost 6 bases and the J segment 13 bases; nucleotides outside the gene matches: 6. The CDR3 runs to 11 residues. The CDR3 DNA is TGCAGTGCCGCCGGGACTAGCGTCCAGTTCTTC. It yields the protein CSAAGTSVQFF.

This chain uses TRBV19 with TRBJ1-2; 9 nucleotides align to TRBD1. The V segment lost 5 bases and the J segment 2 bases; nucleotides outside the gene matches: 3. Germline CDR1 LNHDA, CDR2 SQIVND (reference sequence). CDR3 length: 14 residues. In nucleotides, the CDR3 is TGTGCCAGTAGTCCGGGACAGGGAAACTATGGCTACACCTTC. Translating gives CASSPGQGNYGYTF.

The chain employs TRBV7-8 and TRBJ2-2; TRBD1 might be the D (6 bases). Per the germline V gene, CDR1 is SGHVS and CDR2 is FQNEAQ. This CDR3 has 16 amino acids. The V and J ends lost 0 bases and 1 base respectively, with 9 bases between them. As DNA, the CDR3 is TGTGCCAGCAGCTTAGCGGAGACAGGGAACACCGGGGAGCTGTTTTTT. This translates into CASSLAETGNTGELFF.

The chain combines TRBV5-1 with TRBJ2-2; 8 positions agree with TRBD1. J was trimmed by 8 bases and V by 0 bases; bases with no gene match: 6. This CDR3 has 15 residues. The V gene's germline CDR1 is SGHRS and CDR2 YFSETQ. Written as DNA, the CDR3 is TGCGCCAGCAGCTTGGGGGACAGGATTGAAGGGGAGCTGTTTTTT. Amino acids: CASSLGDRIEGELFF.

This sequence joins TRBV9 and TRBJ2-2; tentative D call: TRBD2 (8 bases). V lost 4 bases to trimming and J lost 6 bases, with 25 bases between them. Germline V gene sequence: CDR1 SGDLS, CDR2 YYNGEE. The CDR3 totals 18 residues. CDR3 in DNA: TGTGCCAGCAGCCCCGAGCGGGAGAAGGGGGCAAAGGCCGGGGAGCTGTTTTTT. The encoded protein is CASSPEREKGAKAGELFF.

The CDR3 here is CASTLGQGDYTF. CDR3 in DNA: TGTGCCAGTACCCTGGGACAGGGGGACTACACCTTC. The chain joins TRBV19 to TRBJ1-2; 11 bases agree with TRBD1. The CDR3 loop spans 12 amino acids. J was trimmed by 10 bases and V by 7 bases; bases with no gene match: 5. Germline CDR1 and CDR2: LNHDA and SQIVND (reference sequence).

A few counts support this clone. CDR3 in amino acids: CASSSGGENSPLHF. As DNA, the CDR3 is TGTGCCAGCAGTTCAGGGGGCGAGAATTCACCCCTCCACTTT. The J gene is TRBJ1-6, the V gene TRBV28; TRBD1 agrees at 8 bases. CDR3 length: 14 residues. Trimming took 4 bases from V and 7 from J; bases not matched to a gene: 3. CDR1 and CDR2 (germline): MDHEN, SYDVKM.

This clone was seen more than once but under ten times. The CDR3 bases are TGTGCCAGCAGCCGAGACAGGGGGCGGAACACTGAAGCTTTCTTT. This gives the protein CASSRDRGRNTEAFF. The V and J genes are TRBV21-1 and TRBJ1-1; the listed D gene, TRBD1, was not tested against the DNA. TRBV21-1 is a known pseudogene. CDR3 size: 15 residues.

V gene TRBV5-1 combines with J gene TRBJ2-2; D might be TRBD1 (6 bases). CDR1 is SGHRS and CDR2 is YFSETQ in the germline V gene. The CDR3 has 14 amino acids. V dropped 3 bases and J dropped 4 bases, with 10 bases sitting between them. The chain's CDR3 is CASSSGQPTGELFF. The DNA of the CDR3 is TGCGCCAGCAGCTCGGGACAACCCACCGGGGAGCTGTTTTTT.

The V call is TRBV7-9, the J call TRBJ1-6; 7 bases line up with TRBD1. The germline V gene has CDR1 SEHNR and CDR2 FQNEAQ (reference sequence). This CDR3 is built from 15 residues. Trimming removed 6 bases from V and 5 bases from J; junction bases left unmatched: 7. In DNA form, the CDR3 reads TGTGCCAGCAGGGAAAGGGGGCGCGATAATTCACCCCTCCACTTT. Translated, it gives CASRERGRDNSPLHF.

The rearrangement joins TRBV5-1 to TRBJ1-4; D gene uncertain. With 5 bases removed from V and 0 bases from J, the gap between germline ends came to 11 bases. Germline V CDR1 and CDR2: SGHRS, YFSETQ. The CDR3 length is 15 residues. The CDR3 region has the DNA TGCGCCAGCAGTGCCGGGGTTGCAACTAATGAAAAACTGTTTTTT. Its translation is CASSAGVATNEKLFF.